This T cell receptor beta chain comes out of a study of blood T cell repertoires in COVID-19. The data were produced by immunoSEQ multiplex PCR, yet TCRdb's version contains in-frame clones alone and is incomplete. The sample consists of approximately 260,000 clones, approximately 79% of them appearing once. V lost 0 bases and J lost 5; bases outside the gene matches: 12. The CDR3 has 17 residues. Germline V CDR1 and CDR2: SGDLS, YYNGEE. This TCR came from a woman older than 75 with active or convalescent COVID-19. Material: peripheral blood. V usage is TRBV9 and J usage is TRBJ2-5, with 8 bases aligning to TRBD2. The CDR3 reads CASSVAPSGSGGETQYF. The CDR3 DNA follows: TGTGCCAGCAGCGTAGCCCCCAGCGGGAGTGGCGGCGAGACCCAGTACTTC.